This T cell receptor (beta chain) was obtained from a study of a mutant IDH1 vaccine in newly diagnosed glioma. Clones were sequenced by immunoSEQ multiplex PCR, and TCRdb holds only the in-frame ones, with some missing. The sample contains almost 85,000 clones, 70% to 90% of which appear only once. Unmatched junction bases numbered 10, after V lost 4 bases and J lost 12 bases. The CDR3 spans 14 residues. CDR1 SGHTS and CDR2 YDEGEE come from the germline V gene. Time point reported: week 23, last vaccination. Doses comprised 300 ug of mutant IDH1 20-mer peptide each, plus topical imiquimod. A word on this clone: Its cognate antigen is unknown.

The specimen comprised PBMCs, sampled from a glioma patient whose treatment included an IDH1 peptide vaccine. This TCR was sampled from a man aged 30-40 years with glioma. Some clones in this sample may be carry-over from other donors' samples. The rearrangement uses TRBV5-8 and TRBJ1-2; 12 nucleotides match TRBD1. The CDR3 DNA reads as TGTGCCAGCAGCCGAACCGGGACAGGGGGCGCCCACACCTTC. Residues: CASSRTGTGGAHTF.